This T cell receptor (beta chain) was captured by sequencing in a study of cytomegalovirus exposure and HLA in healthy donors. Findings of the study overall: A reported reduction in N-insertions relative to the approximately 670-donor mean was seen in an Asian-associated ancestry cluster in a later analysis.

Turning to this clone: Its cognate antigen is unknown.

The CDR3 is made up of 15 amino acids. Germline CDR1 reads SNHLY; CDR2 reads FYNNEI. Trimming took off 3 bases at V and 0 bases at J, with 9 bases between the two ends. PCR used 60 Vbeta primers and 13 Jbeta primers. Data came from immunoSEQ multiplex PCR; TCRdb stores just in-frame clones and leaves some out. The sample holds just over 150,000 clones, 60% to 85% seen once. The chain uses TRBV2 and TRBJ1-3; D remains unclear. The receptor's source is a woman aged 25 to 39 in good health and CMV-seronegative. The sequencing input was PBMCs. The CDR3 protein is CASSDFLFSGNTIYF. CDR3 sequence (DNA): TGTGCCAGCAGTGATTTCCTGTTCTCTGGAAACACCATATATTTT.